This TCR beta chain was observed in a study of early T cells in non-severe SARS-CoV-2 infection. Study as a whole: Unpaired chains resulted from sequencing bulk RNA of unsorted whole blood.

Separate cDNA molecules each had unique molecular identifiers attached to them. Each CDR3 protein is one row after TCRdb ran MiXCR on the 5' RACE reads. The profile covers 75,000 to 100,000 distinct CDR3 sequences, with roughly 15% appearing a single time and 1.3% taken by the ten largest. As for this clonotype: Its antigen is undetermined.

Germline assignment: CDR1 SEHNR and CDR2 FQNEAQ (reference sequence). The V end lost 5 bases, the J end lost 4 bases, and 25 bases lay between the germline ends. This CDR3 region has 18 residues. The study's findings and limits: Anti-spike CD8 responses were favored in VDJdb matching, and private and CD4 specificities were missed.

Sequenced: whole blood. The origin of this receptor is an adult who was a healthcare worker with PCR-confirmed SARS-CoV-2 infection or an uninfected control (not recorded which). The chain links TRBV7-9 to TRBJ2-3; D may be TRBD2 (5 bases). The CDR3 region is CASSPPAGFPITADTQYF. The CDR3 bases are TGTGCCAGCAGCCCCCCCGCGGGCTTCCCGATTACAGCAGATACGCAGTATTTT.